This TCR beta chain was recovered during a study of technical replicates of blood from a handful of donors. There are 14 residues in the CDR3. In germline, CDR1 is MGHRA, CDR2 YSYEKL. Deletions cut 0 bases from V and 1 base from J, with 6 bases between. Clones were sequenced by immunoSEQ multiplex PCR, and TCRdb holds only the in-frame ones, with some missing. The sample lists under 90,000 clones; about 96% were seen once. About this clone: Other DNA sequences within the sample encode an identical CDR3.

This chain connects TRBV4-1 to TRBJ1-1; unclear D gene. The sequenced material came from T cells isolated from PBMCs. This clonotype was obtained from a human donor in good health. The CDR3 bases are TGCGCCAGCAGCCAAGATAGCGGGAACACTGAAGCTTTCTTT. This encodes CASSQDSGNTEAFF.